This T cell receptor (beta chain) was retrieved from a study of blood T cell repertoires in COVID-19. Germline values: CDR1 SGHVS, CDR2 FNYEAQ. The V gene end was trimmed by 9 bases and the J gene end by 1 base; junction bases not matched to a gene: 4. The CDR3 is made up of 13 amino acids. Clones were read by immunoSEQ multiplex PCR, and TCRdb kept only the in-frame ones, dropping some. In the table there are roughly 53,000 clones, around 80% of which are singletons. Sequencing was carried out using peripheral blood. This chain links TRBV7-6 with TRBJ2-7, with 9 bases identical to TRBD1. The receptor's source is a human donor in a cohort sampled during active COVID-19. The CDR3, as DNA: TGTGCCAGTGGACAGGGGCCGTCCTACGAGCAGTACTTC. Amino acids: CASGQGPSYEQYF.